The following is a T cell receptor beta chain sequence with its context. Its antigen is as yet unknown. This entry is derived from a study of T cell repertoires in cytomegalovirus infection. Study in general: CMV infection and matching HLA type were both indicated by public TCR beta signatures. Study-level points and caveats: In two of eight donors, the top clonotype was HLA-C-restricted CMV-specific.

MiXCR was run by TCRdb on the reads, yielding one entry per CDR3 protein. The sample has 250,000 to 350,000 distinct CDR3 sequences, roughly a quarter seen once; the top ten hold 14%. The sequence was collected from a human donor in good health (CMV status not recorded). Some clones in this sample may be carry-over from other donors' samples. Source material: PBMCs.

In nucleotides, the CDR3 is TGTGCCAGCAGTCCAGGGGACAGGGCGAACACTGAAGCTTTCTTT. Its translation: CASSPGDRANTEAFF. This chain joins TRBV28 and TRBJ1-1, with 9 bases aligning to TRBD1. Trimming cost V 5 bases and J 1 base; bases outside gene matches: 5. The CDR3 is 15 amino acids. Germline CDR1 and CDR2: MDHEN and SYDVKM. Full variable domain (missing parts from reference TRBV28 and TRBJ1-1): DVKVTQSSRYLVKRTGEKVFLECVQDMDHENMFWYRQDPGLGLRLIYFSYDVKMKEKGDIPEGYSVSREKKERFSLILESASTNQTSMYLCASSPGDRANTEAFFGQGTRLTVV.